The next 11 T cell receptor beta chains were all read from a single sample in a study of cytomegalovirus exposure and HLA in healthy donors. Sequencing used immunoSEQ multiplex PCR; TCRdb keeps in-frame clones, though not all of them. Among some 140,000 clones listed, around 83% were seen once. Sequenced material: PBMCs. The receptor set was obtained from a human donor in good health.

Here the CDR3 DNA reads TGTGCCAGCAGCTTCGGACTAGCGGTATACAATGAGCAGTTCTTC. Its translation is CASSFGLAVYNEQFF. The V gene is TRBV13, the J gene TRBJ2-1; the match to TRBD2 covers 10 bases. The length of the CDR3 is 15 residues. Germline CDR1 and CDR2: PRHDT and FYEKMQ (reference sequence). Trimming removed 3 bases from V and 4 bases from J; junction bases left unmatched: 3.

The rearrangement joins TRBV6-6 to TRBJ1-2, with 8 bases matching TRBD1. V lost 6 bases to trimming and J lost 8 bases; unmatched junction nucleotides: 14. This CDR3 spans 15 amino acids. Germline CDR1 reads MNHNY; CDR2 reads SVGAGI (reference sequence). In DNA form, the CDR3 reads TGTGCCAGCAGCCTTAAGCCGGGGACAGGAGGCGGCTACACCTTC. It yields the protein CASSLKPGTGGGYTF.

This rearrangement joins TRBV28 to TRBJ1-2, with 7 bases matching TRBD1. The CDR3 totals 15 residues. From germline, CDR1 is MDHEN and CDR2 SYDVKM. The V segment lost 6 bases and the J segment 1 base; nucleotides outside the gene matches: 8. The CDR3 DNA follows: TGTGCCAGCAGGTCCGGGACAGCGATTAACTATGGCTACACCTTC. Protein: CASRSGTAINYGYTF.

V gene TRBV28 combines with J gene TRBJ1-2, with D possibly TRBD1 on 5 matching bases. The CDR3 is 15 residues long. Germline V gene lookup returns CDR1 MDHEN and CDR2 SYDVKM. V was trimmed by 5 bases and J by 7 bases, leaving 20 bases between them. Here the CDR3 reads CASSPQPGLGSGYTF. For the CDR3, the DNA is TGTGCCAGCAGTCCCCAACCGGGACTCGGGTCTGGCTACACCTTC.

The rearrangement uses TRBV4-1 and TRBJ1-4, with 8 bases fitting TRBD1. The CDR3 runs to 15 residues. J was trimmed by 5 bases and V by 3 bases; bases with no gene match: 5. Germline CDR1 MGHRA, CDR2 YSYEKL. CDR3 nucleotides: TGCGCCAGCAGCCAGCTTGACAGGGGAAATGAAAAACTGTTTTTT. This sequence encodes CASSQLDRGNEKLFF.

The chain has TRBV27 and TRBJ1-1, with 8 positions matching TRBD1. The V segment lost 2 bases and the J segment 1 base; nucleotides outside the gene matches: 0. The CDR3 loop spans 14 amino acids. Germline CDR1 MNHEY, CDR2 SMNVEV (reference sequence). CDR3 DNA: TGTGCCAGCAGTTTAGGACAGGGGAACACTGAAGCTTTCTTT. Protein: CASSLGQGNTEAFF.

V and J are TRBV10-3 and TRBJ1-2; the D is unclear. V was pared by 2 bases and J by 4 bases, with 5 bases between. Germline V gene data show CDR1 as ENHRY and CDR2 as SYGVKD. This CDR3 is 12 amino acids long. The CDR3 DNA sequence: TGTGCCATCAGTGAGCGTAGCTATGGCTACACCTTC. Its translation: CAISERSYGYTF.

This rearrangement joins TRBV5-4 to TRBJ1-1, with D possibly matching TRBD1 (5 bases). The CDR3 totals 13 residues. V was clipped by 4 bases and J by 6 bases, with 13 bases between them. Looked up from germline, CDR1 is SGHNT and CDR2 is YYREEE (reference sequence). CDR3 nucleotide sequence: TGTGCCAGCAGCATTGGAGGGACGGCTGAAGCTTTCTTT. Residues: CASSIGGTAEAFF.

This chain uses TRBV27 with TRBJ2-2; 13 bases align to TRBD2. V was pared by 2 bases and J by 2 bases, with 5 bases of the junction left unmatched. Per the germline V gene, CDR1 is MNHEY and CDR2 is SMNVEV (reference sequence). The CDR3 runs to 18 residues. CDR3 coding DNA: TGTGCCAGCAGTTTAAACCGGGGACTAGCGGGAAACACCGGGGAGCTGTTTTTT. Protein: CASSLNRGLAGNTGELFF.

The CDR3 loop is CASSLRDSNTDTQYF. The CDR3 nucleotides read TGTGCCAGCAGTTTGCGGGACTCAAACACAGATACGCAGTATTTT. J is TRBJ2-3 and V is TRBV28, with D maybe TRBD2 (6 bases). Trimming left V 3 bases short and J 2 bases short, with 12 bases between. This CDR3 is 15 amino acids long. The germline gives CDR1 MDHEN, CDR2 SYDVKM.

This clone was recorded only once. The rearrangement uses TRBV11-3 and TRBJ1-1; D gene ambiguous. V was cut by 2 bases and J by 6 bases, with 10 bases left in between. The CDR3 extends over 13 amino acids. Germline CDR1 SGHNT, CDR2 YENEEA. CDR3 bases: TGTGCCAGCAGCTTAATTCCGGGGTCTGAAGCTTTCTTT. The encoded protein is CASSLIPGSEAFF.